The source of this T cell receptor (beta chain) is a study of a mutant IDH1 vaccine in newly diagnosed glioma. Across the study: Beginning 4-6 weeks after radiotherapy alone, or with temozolomide cycles, vaccination took place. It was radiotherapy, temozolomide, or both that patients received previously, with most receiving both. Treated patients were roughly 62% male, around 38% female, mean age approximately 41 years.

Clones were read by immunoSEQ multiplex PCR, and TCRdb kept only the in-frame ones, dropping some. The sample has approximately 84,000 clones, 75% to 90% seen once; the top ten hold approximately 5.6%. This CDR3 has 15 amino acids. Points on this clone: The antigen remains undetermined.

This sample's time point: week 47, end of study. Doses consisted of 300 ug of mutant IDH1 20-mer peptide each, paired with topical imiquimod. New WHO grade 3 or 4 IDH1-mutant, ATRX-lost astrocytomas were present in all donors. The gene calls are TRBV21-1 and TRBJ1-5; no DNA check was done on the table's D call, TRBD1. TRBV21-1 is a pseudogene. The TCR was taken from a man in his forties or fifties with glioma. The sample consisted of PBMCs, taken from a glioma patient whose treatment included an IDH1 peptide vaccine. This CDR3 reads CASSKAPQGNQPQHF. The CDR3 region has the DNA TGTGCCAGCAGCAAAGCTCCCCAGGGCAATCAGCCCCAGCATTTT.